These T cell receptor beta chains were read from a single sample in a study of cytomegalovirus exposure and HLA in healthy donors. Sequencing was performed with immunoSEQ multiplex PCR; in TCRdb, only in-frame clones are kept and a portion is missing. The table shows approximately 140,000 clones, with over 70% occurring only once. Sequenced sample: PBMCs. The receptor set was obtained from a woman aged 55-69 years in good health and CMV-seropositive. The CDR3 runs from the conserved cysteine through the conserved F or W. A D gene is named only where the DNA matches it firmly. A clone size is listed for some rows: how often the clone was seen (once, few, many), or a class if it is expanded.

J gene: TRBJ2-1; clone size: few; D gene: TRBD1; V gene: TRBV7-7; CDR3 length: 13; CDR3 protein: CASSSGTVNEQFF; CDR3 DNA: TGTGCCAGCAGCTCCGGGACAGTCAATGAGCAGTTCTTC
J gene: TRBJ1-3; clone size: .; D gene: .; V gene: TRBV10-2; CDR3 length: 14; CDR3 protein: CASSHPTAGNTIYF; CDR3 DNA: TGCGCCAGCAGTCACCCCACAGCTGGAAACACCATATATTTT
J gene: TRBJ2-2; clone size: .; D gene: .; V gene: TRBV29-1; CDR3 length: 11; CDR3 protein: CSVDRAGELFF; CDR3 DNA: TGCAGCGTTGATCGGGCCGGGGAGCTGTTTTTT
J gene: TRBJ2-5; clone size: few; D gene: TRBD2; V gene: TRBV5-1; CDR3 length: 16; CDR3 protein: CASSYLSGGPKETQYF; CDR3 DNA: TGCGCCAGCAGCTATCTTAGCGGGGGGCCGAAAGAGACCCAGTACTTC
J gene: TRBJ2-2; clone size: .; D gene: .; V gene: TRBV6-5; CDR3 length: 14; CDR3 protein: CASSYQGNTGELFF; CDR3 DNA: TGTGCCAGCAGTTATCAGGGGAACACCGGGGAGCTGTTTTTT
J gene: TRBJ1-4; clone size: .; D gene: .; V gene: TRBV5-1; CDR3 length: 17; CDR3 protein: CASSPGVRAATNEKLFF; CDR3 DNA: TGCGCCAGCAGCCCGGGGGTGCGGGCAGCAACTAATGAAAAACTGTTTTTT
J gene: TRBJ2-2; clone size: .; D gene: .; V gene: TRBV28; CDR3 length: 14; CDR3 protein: CASSFERDTGELFF; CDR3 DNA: TGTGCCAGCAGTTTCGAGCGGGACACCGGGGAGCTGTTTTTT
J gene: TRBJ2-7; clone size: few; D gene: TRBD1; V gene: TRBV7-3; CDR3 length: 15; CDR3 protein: CASSPGTGSVDEQYF; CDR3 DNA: TGTGCCAGCAGCCCGGGGACAGGGAGTGTGGACGAGCAGTACTTC
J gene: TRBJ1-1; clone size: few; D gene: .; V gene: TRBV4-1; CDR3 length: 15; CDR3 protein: CASSQGAGGRTEAFF; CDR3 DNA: TGCGCCAGCAGCCAAGGGGCGGGGGGGCGAACTGAAGCTTTCTTT
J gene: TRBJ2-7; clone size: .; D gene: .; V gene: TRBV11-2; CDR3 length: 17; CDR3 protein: CASSLAFRAGGSYEQYF; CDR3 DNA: TGTGCCAGCAGCTTAGCCTTCCGAGCGGGCGGCTCCTACGAGCAGTACTTC
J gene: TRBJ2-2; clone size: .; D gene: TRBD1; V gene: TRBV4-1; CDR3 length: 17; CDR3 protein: CASSQAGGPSVTGELFF; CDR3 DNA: TGCGCCAGCAGCCAGGCAGGGGGCCCCAGTGTGACCGGGGAGCTGTTTTTT
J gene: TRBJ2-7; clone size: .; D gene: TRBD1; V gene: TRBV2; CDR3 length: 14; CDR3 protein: CASILRQGGYEQYF; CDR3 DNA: TGTGCCAGCATCCTTAGACAGGGGGGCTACGAGCAGTACTTC
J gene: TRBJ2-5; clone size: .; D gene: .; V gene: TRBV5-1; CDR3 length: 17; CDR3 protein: CASSLGIAGAHQETQYF; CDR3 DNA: TGCGCCAGCAGCTTGGGAATTGCGGGGGCGCACCAAGAGACCCAGTACTTC
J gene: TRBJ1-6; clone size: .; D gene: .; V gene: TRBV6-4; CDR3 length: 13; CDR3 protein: CASSREASSPLHF; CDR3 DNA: TGTGCCAGCAGCCGGGAAGCAAGTTCACCCCTCCACTTT
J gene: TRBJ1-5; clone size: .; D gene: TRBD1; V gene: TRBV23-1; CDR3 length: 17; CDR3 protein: CASSQRFTGVGNQPQHF; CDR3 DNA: TGCGCCAGCAGTCAGAGGTTCACAGGGGTGGGCAATCAGCCCCAGCATTTT
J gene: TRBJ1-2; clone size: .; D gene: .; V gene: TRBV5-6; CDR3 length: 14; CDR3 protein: CASSSAGGIYGYTF; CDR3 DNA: TGTGCCAGCAGCTCGGCGGGGGGGATCTATGGCTACACCTTC
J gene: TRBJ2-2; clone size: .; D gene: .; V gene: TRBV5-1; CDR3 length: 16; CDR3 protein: CASSLGRGSATGELFF; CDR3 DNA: TGCGCCAGCAGCTTGGGTAGGGGGTCTGCCACCGGGGAGCTGTTTTTT
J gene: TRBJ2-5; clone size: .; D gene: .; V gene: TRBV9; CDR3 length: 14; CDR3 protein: CASSVEGERETQYF; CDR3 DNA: TGTGCCAGCAGCGTAGAAGGGGAACGAGAGACCCAGTACTTC
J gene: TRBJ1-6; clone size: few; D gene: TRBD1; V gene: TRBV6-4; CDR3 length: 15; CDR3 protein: CASSSQGAQNSPLHF; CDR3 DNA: TGTGCCAGCTCCTCGCAGGGGGCGCAGAATTCACCCCTCCACTTT
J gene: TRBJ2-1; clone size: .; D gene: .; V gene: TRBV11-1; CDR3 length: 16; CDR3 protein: CASTPLAPSSYNEQFF; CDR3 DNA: TGTGCCAGCACCCCTCTAGCGCCGAGCTCCTACAATGAGCAGTTCTTC
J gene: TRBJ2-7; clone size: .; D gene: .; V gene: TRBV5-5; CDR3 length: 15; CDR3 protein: CASSLMPTFAYEQYF; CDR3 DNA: TGTGCCAGCAGCTTGATGCCTACTTTTGCCTACGAGCAGTACTTC
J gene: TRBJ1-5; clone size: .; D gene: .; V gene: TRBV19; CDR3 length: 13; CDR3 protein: CASATGLRQPQHF; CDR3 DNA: TGTGCCAGTGCGACAGGACTGCGACAGCCCCAGCATTTT
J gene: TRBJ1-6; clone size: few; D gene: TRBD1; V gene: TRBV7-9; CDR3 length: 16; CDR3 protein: CASSSDRHSYNSPLHF; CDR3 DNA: TGTGCCAGCAGCTCGGACAGGCACTCCTATAATTCACCCCTCCACTTT
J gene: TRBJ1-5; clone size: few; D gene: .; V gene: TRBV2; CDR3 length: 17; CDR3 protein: CASSPTGGGGARQPQHF; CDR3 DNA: TGTGCCAGCAGCCCAACCGGGGGGGGTGGGGCTCGGCAGCCCCAGCATTTT
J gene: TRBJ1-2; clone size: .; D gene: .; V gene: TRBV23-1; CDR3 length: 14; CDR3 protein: CASSQSRRVVGYTF; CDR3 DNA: TGCGCCAGCAGTCAATCCCGTCGAGTAGTCGGCTACACCTTC
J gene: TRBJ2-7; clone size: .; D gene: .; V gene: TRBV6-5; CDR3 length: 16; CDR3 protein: CASSYSYRGGLYEQYF; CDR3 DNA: TGTGCCAGCAGTTACTCGTACAGGGGGGGCCTCTACGAGCAGTACTTC
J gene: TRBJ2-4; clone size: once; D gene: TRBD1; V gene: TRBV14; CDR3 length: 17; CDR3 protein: CASSQRQGDRAKNIQYF; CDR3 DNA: TGTGCCAGCAGCCAGAGACAGGGGGACCGAGCCAAAAACATTCAGTACTTC
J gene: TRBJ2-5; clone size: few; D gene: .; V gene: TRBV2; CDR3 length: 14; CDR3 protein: CASTLGILQETQYF; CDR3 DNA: TGTGCCAGCACCCTAGGAATTCTCCAAGAGACCCAGTACTTC
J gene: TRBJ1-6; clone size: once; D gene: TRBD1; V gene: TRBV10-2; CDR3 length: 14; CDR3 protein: CASTGQGAGSPLHF; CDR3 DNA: TGCGCCAGCACCGGACAGGGGGCCGGATCACCCCTCCACTTT
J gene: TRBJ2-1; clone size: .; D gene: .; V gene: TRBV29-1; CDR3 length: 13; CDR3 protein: CSVESQGGNEQFF; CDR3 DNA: TGCAGCGTTGAGAGCCAGGGGGGCAATGAGCAGTTCTTC
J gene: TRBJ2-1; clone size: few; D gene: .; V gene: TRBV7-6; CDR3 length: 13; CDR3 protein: CASSLQRGYEQFF; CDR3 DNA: TGTGCCAGCAGCTTACAACGGGGATATGAGCAGTTCTTC
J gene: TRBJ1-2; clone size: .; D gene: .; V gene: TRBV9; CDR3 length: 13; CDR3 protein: CASRPDSDYGYTF; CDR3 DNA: TGTGCCAGCAGACCCGACAGCGACTATGGCTACACCTTC
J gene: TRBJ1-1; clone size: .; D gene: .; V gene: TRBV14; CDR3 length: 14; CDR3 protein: CASSQQALNTEAFF; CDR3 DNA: TGTGCCAGCAGCCAACAGGCTTTGAACACTGAAGCTTTCTTT
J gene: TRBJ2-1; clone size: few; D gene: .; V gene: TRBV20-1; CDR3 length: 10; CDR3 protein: CSAGAGEQFF; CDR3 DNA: TGCAGTGCTGGAGCCGGTGAGCAGTTCTTC
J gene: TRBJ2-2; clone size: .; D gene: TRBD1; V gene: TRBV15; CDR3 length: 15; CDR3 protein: CATSRGDRDVGELFF; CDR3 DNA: TGTGCCACCAGCAGAGGAGACAGGGACGTCGGGGAGCTGTTTTTT
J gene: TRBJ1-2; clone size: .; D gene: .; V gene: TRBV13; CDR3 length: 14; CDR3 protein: CASSNEGGSDGSTF; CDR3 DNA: TGTGCCAGCAGCAACGAAGGTGGGAGTGATGGCTCCACCTTC
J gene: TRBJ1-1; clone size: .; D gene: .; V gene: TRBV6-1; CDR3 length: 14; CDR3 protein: CASRQAPSNTEAFF; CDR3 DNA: TGTGCCAGCAGACAGGCCCCATCGAACACTGAAGCTTTCTTT
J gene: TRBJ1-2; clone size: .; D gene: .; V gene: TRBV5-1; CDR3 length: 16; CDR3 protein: CASSLSTEGDFYGYTF; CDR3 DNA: TGCGCCAGCAGCCTCTCTACCGAGGGGGATTTCTATGGCTACACCTTC
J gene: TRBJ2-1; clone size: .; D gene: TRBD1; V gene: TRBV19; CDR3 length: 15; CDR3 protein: CASLDRGSSYNEQFF; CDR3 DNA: TGTGCCAGTCTCGACAGGGGGAGCTCCTACAATGAGCAGTTCTTC
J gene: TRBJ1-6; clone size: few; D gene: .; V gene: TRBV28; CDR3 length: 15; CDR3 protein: CASSLFGGGNSPLHF; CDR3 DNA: TGTGCCAGCAGTCTCTTTGGGGGGGGCAATTCACCCCTCCACTTT
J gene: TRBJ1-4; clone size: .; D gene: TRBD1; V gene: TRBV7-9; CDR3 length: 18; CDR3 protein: CASSFLQGAQPRVEKLFF; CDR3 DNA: TGTGCCAGCAGCTTTCTACAGGGGGCCCAGCCCAGAGTTGAAAAACTGTTTTTT
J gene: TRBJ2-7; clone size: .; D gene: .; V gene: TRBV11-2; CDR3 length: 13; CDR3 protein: CASSLDRDYEQYF; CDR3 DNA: TGTGCCAGCAGCTTAGATCGGGACTACGAGCAGTACTTC
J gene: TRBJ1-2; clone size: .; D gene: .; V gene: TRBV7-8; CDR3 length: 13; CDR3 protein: CASSLVLGGGYTF; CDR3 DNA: TGTGCCAGCAGCTTAGTCCTGGGAGGAGGCTACACCTTC
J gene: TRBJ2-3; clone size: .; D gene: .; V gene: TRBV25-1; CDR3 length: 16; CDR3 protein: CASSEWRGYSTDTQYF; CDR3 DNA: TGTGCCAGCAGTGAATGGAGGGGTTATAGCACAGATACGCAGTATTTT
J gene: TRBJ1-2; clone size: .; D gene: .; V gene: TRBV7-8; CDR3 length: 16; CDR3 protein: CASSLVTRTANYGYTF; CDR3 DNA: TGTGCCAGCAGCTTAGTAACCAGGACAGCTAACTATGGCTACACCTTC
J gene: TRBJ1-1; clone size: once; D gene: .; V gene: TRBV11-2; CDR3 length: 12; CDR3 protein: CASSLANTEAFF; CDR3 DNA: TGTGCCAGCAGCTTAGCTAACACTGAAGCTTTCTTT
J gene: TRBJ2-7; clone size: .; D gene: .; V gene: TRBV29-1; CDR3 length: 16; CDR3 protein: CSVEGTTGTRNYEQYF; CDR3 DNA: TGCAGCGTTGAAGGTACCACCGGGACTCGGAACTACGAGCAGTACTTC
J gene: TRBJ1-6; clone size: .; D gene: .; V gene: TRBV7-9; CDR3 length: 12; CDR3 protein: CASSLQGSPLHF; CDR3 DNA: TGTGCCAGCAGCTTACAGGGTTCACCCCTCCACTTT
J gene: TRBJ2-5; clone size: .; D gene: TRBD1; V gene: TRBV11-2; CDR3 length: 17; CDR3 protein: CASSLAGGQGAGETQYF; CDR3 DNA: TGTGCCAGCAGCTTAGCGGGGGGACAGGGGGCGGGGGAGACCCAGTACTTC
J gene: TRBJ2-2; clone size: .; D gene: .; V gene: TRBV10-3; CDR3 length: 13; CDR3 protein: CAITSRETGELFF; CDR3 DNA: TGTGCCATCACAAGCCGGGAAACCGGGGAGCTGTTTTTT
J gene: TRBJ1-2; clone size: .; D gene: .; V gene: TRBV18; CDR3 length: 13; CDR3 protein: CASSRPQPNGYTF; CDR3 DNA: TGTGCCAGCTCCCGACCACAGCCCAATGGCTACACCTTC
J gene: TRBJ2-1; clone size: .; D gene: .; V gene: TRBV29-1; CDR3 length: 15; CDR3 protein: CSVEGGRQVYNEQFF; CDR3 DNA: TGCAGCGTTGAAGGTGGGAGGCAAGTCTACAATGAGCAGTTCTTC
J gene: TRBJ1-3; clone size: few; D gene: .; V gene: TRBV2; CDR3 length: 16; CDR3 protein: CASSVQQAGSGNTIYF; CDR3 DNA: TGTGCCAGCAGTGTTCAACAGGCCGGCTCTGGAAACACCATATATTTT